Listed below are T cell receptor beta chains from one sample, sequenced in a study of blood T cell repertoires in COVID-19. Assay used: immunoSEQ multiplex PCR; TCRdb lists only in-frame clones, some missing. The sample consists of 200,000 to 250,000 clones, more than 65% of them appearing once. The sequenced sample consisted of peripheral blood. The receptors originated from a middle-aged man with active or convalescent COVID-19. Both conserved end residues are part of each CDR3. The D gene is left open where the match is weak. A clone size is listed for some rows: how often the clone was seen (once, few, many), or a class if it is expanded.

v_gene: TRBV5-1; j_gene: TRBJ2-1; abundance: -; d_gene: -; CDR3nt: TGCGCCAGCAGCTTTGGTCTAGCGAGCTACAATGAGCAGTTCTTC; CDR3aa: CASSFGLASYNEQFF
v_gene: TRBV7-9; j_gene: TRBJ2-5; abundance: once; d_gene: -; CDR3nt: TGTGCCAGCAGCCCGCGGGACAGCGAGTTACAAGAGACCCAGTACTTC; CDR3aa: CASSPRDSELQETQYF
v_gene: TRBV7-8; j_gene: TRBJ2-2; abundance: -; d_gene: TRBD2; CDR3nt: TGTGCCAGCAACCGACTAGCGGGGTCTACCGGGGAGCTGTTTTTT; CDR3aa: CASNRLAGSTGELFF
v_gene: TRBV7-3; j_gene: TRBJ2-3; abundance: -; d_gene: -; CDR3nt: TGTGCCAGCAGCCCCCTCGGCCCCAGGACAGATACGCAGTATTTT; CDR3aa: CASSPLGPRTDTQYF
v_gene: TRBV5-6; j_gene: TRBJ1-5; abundance: -; d_gene: -; CDR3nt: TGTGCCAGCAGCGGAGGGGAGGGCCTACAGCCCCAGCATTTT; CDR3aa: CASSGGEGLQPQHF
v_gene: TRBV10-3; j_gene: TRBJ2-3; abundance: -; d_gene: -; CDR3nt: TGTGCCATCAGTGAGTCGGGGCCCACAGATACGCAGTATTTT; CDR3aa: CAISESGPTDTQYF
v_gene: TRBV28; j_gene: TRBJ1-6; abundance: -; d_gene: -; CDR3nt: TGTGCCAGCGCTCCAGAGGGCTCCTATAATTCACCCCTCCACTTT; CDR3aa: CASAPEGSYNSPLHF
v_gene: TRBV4-2; j_gene: TRBJ1-1; abundance: -; d_gene: -; CDR3nt: TGTGCCAGCAGCCCTTCTGGGCCAGGGACTGAAGCTTTCTTT; CDR3aa: CASSPSGPGTEAFF
v_gene: TRBV5-4; j_gene: TRBJ2-3; abundance: -; d_gene: -; CDR3nt: TGTGCCAGCAGCTCGACAGAGAGCACAGATACGCAGTATTTT; CDR3aa: CASSSTESTDTQYF
v_gene: TRBV19; j_gene: TRBJ1-6; abundance: -; d_gene: TRBD1; CDR3nt: TGTGCCAGTAGTACCCACACCAGCGACAGGGCCCGAAAACCCTATAATTCACCCCTCCACTTT; CDR3aa: CASSTHTSDRARKPYNSPLHF
v_gene: TRBV28; j_gene: TRBJ1-5; abundance: medium-sized; d_gene: TRBD1; CDR3nt: TGTGCCAGCAGTTTATTTCCAGGGGGCGATAATCAGCCCCAGCATTTT; CDR3aa: CASSLFPGGDNQPQHF
v_gene: TRBV20-1; j_gene: TRBJ2-3; abundance: -; d_gene: TRBD2; CDR3nt: TGCAGTGCTAGTGCGGGGAGGGCGTCAGATACGCAGTATTTT; CDR3aa: CSASAGRASDTQYF
v_gene: TRBV19; j_gene: TRBJ1-2; abundance: -; d_gene: -; CDR3nt: TGTGCCAGTAGTTGGGCAGGGAACTATGGCTACACCTTC; CDR3aa: CASSWAGNYGYTF
v_gene: TRBV2; j_gene: TRBJ1-1; abundance: -; d_gene: TRBD1; CDR3nt: TGTGCCAGCAGGGGGACAGGGGGCTTTCTGGACACTGAAGCTTTCTTT; CDR3aa: CASRGTGGFLDTEAFF
v_gene: TRBV29-1; j_gene: TRBJ2-5; abundance: -; d_gene: TRBD2; CDR3nt: TGCAGCGTGTCTAGCGGGGGGGCATCAGAGACCCAGTACTTC; CDR3aa: CSVSSGGASETQYF
v_gene: TRBV18; j_gene: TRBJ1-1; abundance: -; d_gene: -; CDR3nt: TGTGCCAGCTCACCTCGACAGGAGAACACTGAAGCTTTCTTT; CDR3aa: CASSPRQENTEAFF
v_gene: TRBV19; j_gene: TRBJ1-5; abundance: -; d_gene: -; CDR3nt: TGTGCCAGTAGTATGTTTGGCAGTTCAGTCTCGAGCAATCAGCCCCAGCATTTT; CDR3aa: CASSMFGSSVSSNQPQHF
v_gene: TRBV28; j_gene: TRBJ1-1; abundance: few; d_gene: -; CDR3nt: TGTGCCAGCAGTTTATACACAGGGACGCTTGAAGCTTTCTTT; CDR3aa: CASSLYTGTLEAFF
v_gene: TRBV18; j_gene: TRBJ1-1; abundance: -; d_gene: TRBD1; CDR3nt: TGTGCCAGCTCACAGGACAGGTACATGAACACTGAAGCTTTCTTT; CDR3aa: CASSQDRYMNTEAFF
v_gene: TRBV4-3; j_gene: TRBJ2-2; abundance: -; d_gene: -; CDR3nt: TGCGCCAGCAGCCTCCAGGGCGCCGGGGAGCTGTTTTTT; CDR3aa: CASSLQGAGELFF
v_gene: TRBV7-9; j_gene: TRBJ1-2; abundance: -; d_gene: TRBD1; CDR3nt: TGTGCCAGCAGCTTAAGTTATTCGGGACAGGAAGCTAACTATGGCTACACCTTC; CDR3aa: CASSLSYSGQEANYGYTF
v_gene: TRBV28; j_gene: TRBJ2-3; abundance: -; d_gene: TRBD2; CDR3nt: TGTGCCAGCAGTACTAGGACTAGCGGGAGGGAGATTGATATGGTTACGCAGTATTTT; CDR3aa: CASSTRTSGREIDMVTQYF
v_gene: TRBV6-5; j_gene: TRBJ1-2; abundance: -; d_gene: TRBD1; CDR3nt: TGTGCCAGCAGGGGGGACAGGGGCTACACCTTC; CDR3aa: CASRGDRGYTF
v_gene: TRBV18; j_gene: TRBJ1-5; abundance: -; d_gene: -; CDR3nt: TGTGCCAGCTCACCACAGTCGCTCTATAGCAATCAGCCCCAGCATTTT; CDR3aa: CASSPQSLYSNQPQHF
v_gene: TRBV18; j_gene: TRBJ2-1; abundance: -; d_gene: TRBD2; CDR3nt: TGTGCCAGCTCACCATGGACTAGCGTAGACAATGAGCAGTTCTTC; CDR3aa: CASSPWTSVDNEQFF
v_gene: TRBV25-1; j_gene: TRBJ2-1; abundance: -; d_gene: TRBD2; CDR3nt: TGTGCCAGCACCCCGAAGGGACTAGCGGGAGTTAATGAGCAGTTCTTC; CDR3aa: CASTPKGLAGVNEQFF
v_gene: TRBV6-5; j_gene: TRBJ2-1; abundance: -; d_gene: -; CDR3nt: TGTGCCAGCACCCCCATGGTAGCGACCAATGAGCAGTTCTTC; CDR3aa: CASTPMVATNEQFF